Listed below are T cell receptor beta chains from one sample, sequenced in a study of control samples from healthy donors and cancer patients. Here immunoSEQ multiplex PCR was the method, and the copy in TCRdb shows in-frame clones only, minus some. The table has approximately 50,000 clones, roughly 94% seen once; the top ten hold approximately 2.2%. Material: blood. These TCRs come from a man aged 25 to 40 in good health. Each CDR3 is given with its conserved first and last residue.

J gene	V gene	CDR3 protein
TRBJ2-2	TRBV29-1	CSGAGGTGTTNTGELFF
TRBJ1-1	TRBV28	CASSHSDTEAFF
TRBJ2-5	TRBV5-1	CASASTGGEETQYF
TRBJ1-2	TRBV5-4	CASSSGTGGIFGGYTF
TRBJ1-2	TRBV2	CASSAPDSYYGYTF
TRBJ1-5	TRBV6-1	CASSDLESFRGQPQHF
TRBJ2-5	TRBV2	CASSERGGRAETQYF
TRBJ2-7	TRBV19	CASSPGASEQYF
TRBJ2-3	TRBV7-5	CARTTTSVWSTDTQYF
TRBJ1-5	TRBV10-3	CAISESMFIENQPQHF
TRBJ1-1	TRBV27	CASSKGNTEAFF
TRBJ1-1	TRBV4-3	CASSQDRNTEAFF
TRBJ1-1	TRBV11-2	CASRSFRGENTEAFF
TRBJ2-1	TRBV6-5	CASSSGIHEQFF
TRBJ2-7	TRBV28	CASSTLGQGLYEQYF
TRBJ2-7	TRBV5-6	CASSGTGGIGEQYF
TRBJ1-3	TRBV28	CASSLDWSSGNTIYF
TRBJ1-6	TRBV9	CASTRANSPLHF
TRBJ2-1	TRBV15	CATSRGTSGRVGNEQFF
TRBJ2-7	TRBV28	CASSPRLAGGPNEQYF
TRBJ2-7	TRBV7-2	CASSLLATTYEQYF
TRBJ2-2	TRBV6-6	CASSYSPALTGELFF
TRBJ1-1	TRBV7-9	CATGDKNTEAFF
TRBJ2-1	TRBV7-3	CASSLSSGSSYNEQFF
TRBJ2-7	TRBV7-8	CASSDRRGQGASYEQYF
TRBJ2-7	TRBV5-1	CASSPPGQYYEQYF
TRBJ2-3	TRBV6-5	CASSYIAGTDTQYF
TRBJ1-2	TRBV29-1	CSVGGQVANYGYTF
TRBJ2-7	TRBV5-1	CASSIAGAKSYEQYF
TRBJ2-3	TRBV9	CASSVVPGRGAQYF
TRBJ1-1	TRBV7-3	CASSPSGNTEAFF
TRBJ1-5	TRBV7-3	CASSLKDGLDQPQHF
TRBJ2-1	TRBV29-1	CSVSSDTYNEQFF
TRBJ1-1	TRBV5-1	CASSLGGEMNTEAFF
TRBJ2-1	TRBV7-8	CASSPALRDRGGRAGYEQFF
TRBJ2-2	TRBV2	CASSEVWTGATGELFF
TRBJ1-2	TRBV2	CASSEVWGSGYTF
TRBJ2-7	TRBV11-1	CASSHWTSSYEQYF
TRBJ2-7	TRBV27	CASSPAGEPSYEQYF
TRBJ2-3	TRBV5-1	CASSFGTSGRTDTQYF
TRBJ1-5	TRBV5-4	CASSIARGHQPQHF
TRBJ1-3	TRBV3-1/TRBV3-2	CASRHDKDSGNTIYF
TRBJ2-7	TRBV28	CASSYTGGASYEQYF
TRBJ1-2	TRBV28	CASSSPGYGYTF
TRBJ2-2	TRBV2	CASSGQGPNTGELFF
TRBJ2-2	TRBV5-1	CASSPPQGTTGELFF
TRBJ1-1	TRBV6-5	CASSSTGGGYTEAFF
TRBJ2-1	TRBV21-1	CASTLGLPGDNEQFF
TRBJ2-1	TRBV3-1/TRBV3-2	CASSPVATEQFF
TRBJ1-3	TRBV7-2	CASSQGQGAGNTIYF